This T cell receptor (beta chain) came from a study of blood T cell repertoires in COVID-19. About the study: Collection of acute and convalescent COVID-19 samples took place in the United States, Italy and Spain. Sources were T cells, B-cell-depleted T cells, or PBMCs; the material itself was cDNA or gDNA.

Authors' analysis steps: Amplification of reference gene primers was used by the study to estimate nucleated cell counts. Profiled with immunoSEQ multiplex PCR; TCRdb holds only in-frame clones, not every one. D and trimming were read from the DNA, whereas the V and J calls and clone size are those reported in that table. The sample has around 310,000 clones, 88% seen once. The sequenced sample consisted of peripheral blood. The TCR comes from a woman aged 45-65 years with active or convalescent COVID-19.

This CDR3 reads CASSTDRTGNTIYF. The CDR3 DNA follows: TGTGCCAGCTCAACGGACAGAACTGGAAACACCATATATTTT. V and J are TRBV18 and TRBJ1-3; D is perhaps TRBD1 (6 bases). Germline V gene lookup returns CDR1 KGHSH and CDR2 LQKENI. This CDR3 has 14 amino acids. Trimming left V 5 bases short and J 2 bases short, with 10 bases between.